These T cell receptor beta chains were read from a single sample in a study of blood T cells in healthy people across ages. MiXCR, applied by TCRdb to the 5' RACE reads, yields one record per CDR3 protein. The sample yields roughly 900,000 distinct CDR3 sequences, around 30% seen once. The sequencing sample was made of blood. These receptors were collected from a woman over 75 in good health. The CDR3 runs from the conserved cysteine through the conserved F or W. A D gene is named only where the DNA matches it firmly. Size values are once, few and many counts, or a class for expanded clones, and some rows have none.

NA	NA	TRBV29-1	TRBJ2-1	CSVDGLSENEQFF	TGCAGCGTTGACGGACTTTCAGAAAATGAGCAGTTCTTC
NA	NA	TRBV7-2	TRBJ2-6	CASSLNLARSGANVLTF	TGTGCCAGCAGCTTAAATCTGGCTCGCTCTGGGGCCAACGTCCTGACTTTC
NA	many	TRBV7-2	TRBJ1-5	CASSSGAGQPQHF	TGTGCCAGCAGCTCAGGGGCCGGGCAGCCCCAGCATTTT
NA	many	TRBV7-2	TRBJ2-7	CASSFLSGEQYF	TGTGCCAGCAGCTTCCTCTCTGGGGAGCAGTACTTC
NA	many	TRBV7-2	TRBJ1-4	CASSLVDGGMAEKLFF	TGTGCCAGCAGCTTAGTCGATGGGGGTATGGCTGAAAAACTGTTTTTT
TRBD2	NA	TRBV14	TRBJ2-1	CASSQPGLAGPREQFF	TGTGCCAGCAGCCAACCGGGACTAGCGGGACCGCGGGAGCAGTTCTTC
TRBD2	many	TRBV6-2/TRBV6-3	TRBJ2-5	CASRRRLAGGQVETQYF	TGTGCCAGCAGACGACGACTAGCGGGGGGCCAGGTGGAGACCCAGTACTTC
NA	many	TRBV7-9	TRBJ2-5	CASSLVETKETQYF	TGTGCCAGCAGCTTAGTAGAGACCAAAGAGACCCAGTACTTC
TRBD1	many	TRBV5-1	TRBJ2-3	CASSLGKTGETDTQYF	TGCGCCAGCAGCTTGGGGAAGACAGGGGAGACAGATACGCAGTATTTT
NA	many	TRBV12-3/TRBV12-4	TRBJ1-5	CASSSAGESQPQHF	TGTGCCAGCAGTTCGGCCGGGGAATCACAACCCCAGCATTTT
NA	many	TRBV7-2	TRBJ1-1	CASSSPLNTEAFF	TGTGCCAGCAGCTCGCCCCTGAACACTGAAGCTTTCTTT
TRBD1	many	TRBV7-2	TRBJ1-2	CASSQGTGRRGYTF	TGTGCCAGCAGCCAAGGGACAGGGAGGAGAGGCTACACCTTC
TRBD1	many	TRBV10-2	TRBJ1-2	CASIGPDRGGGYTF	TGCGCCAGCATAGGTCCGGACAGGGGAGGTGGCTACACCTTC
NA	NA	TRBV5-1	TRBJ2-1	CASSSRGQLGNEQFF	TGCGCCAGCAGCTCCAGGGGTCAACTAGGGAATGAGCAGTTCTTC
NA	NA	TRBV11-2	TRBJ2-4	CASSFRQAQNIQYF	TGTGCCAGCAGCTTCCGACAGGCCCAAAACATTCAGTACTTC
TRBD1	NA	TRBV3-1	TRBJ2-7	CASTKSIGQGFEQYF	TGTGCCAGCACAAAAAGCATTGGACAGGGGTTCGAGCAGTACTTC
NA	few	TRBV27	TRBJ2-7	CASRISGVSSALQYF	TGTGCCAGCAGGATATCAGGGGTCTCCTCTGCGCTGCAGTACTTC
NA	many	TRBV6-1	TRBJ2-3	CASSEQGSTDTQYF	TGTGCCAGCAGTGAACAGGGTAGCACAGATACGCAGTATTTT
NA	many	TRBV11-2	TRBJ2-5	CASSLEGLDLRETQYF	TGTGCCAGCAGCTTAGAGGGCCTGGATCTGCGGGAGACCCAGTACTTC
TRBD2	few	TRBV10-3	TRBJ2-7	CAISGASGWVEQYF	TGTGCCATCAGTGGGGCTAGCGGGTGGGTCGAGCAGTACTTC
NA	many	TRBV7-2	TRBJ2-6	CASRTVGSGANVLTF	TGTGCCAGCAGGACGGTTGGTAGCGGGGCCAACGTCCTGACTTTC
NA	NA	TRBV18	TRBJ2-1	CASSAGPLAYNEQFF	TGTGCCAGCTCAGCCGGACCCCTAGCCTACAATGAGCAGTTCTTC
NA	many	TRBV14	TRBJ2-5	CASSQDPASEVSETQYF	TGTGCCAGCAGCCAAGATCCGGCTAGCGAGGTATCTGAGACCCAGTACTTC
NA	few	TRBV4-1	TRBJ2-3	CASSQDLGRGTDTQYF	TGCGCCAGCAGCCAAGATCTTGGACGGGGCACAGATACGCAGTATTTT
TRBD1	NA	TRBV3-1	TRBJ2-2	CTSSRQNRGINTGELFF	TGTACCAGCAGCCGCCAAAACAGGGGGATTAACACCGGGGAGCTGTTTTTT
NA	many	TRBV11-1	TRBJ2-1	CASAYRGAISYNEQFF	TGTGCCAGCGCCTACCGGGGGGCTATCTCCTACAATGAGCAGTTCTTC
NA	NA	TRBV5-1	TRBJ2-2	CASSLSGLLTTGELFF	TGCGCCAGCAGCTTATCGGGACTCCTGACTACCGGGGAGCTGTTTTTT
NA	NA	TRBV7-6	TRBJ1-1	CASREDSPNTEAFF	TGTGCCAGCAGAGAGGACAGCCCAAACACTGAAGCTTTCTTT
NA	many	TRBV25-1	TRBJ2-7	CASTSGSTEQYF	TGTGCCAGCACTTCGGGTTCCACGGAGCAGTACTTC
TRBD2	NA	TRBV12-3/TRBV12-4	TRBJ2-5	CASRVREGSQETQYF	TGTGCCAGCAGGGTCCGGGAGGGTTCCCAAGAGACCCAGTACTTC
NA	NA	TRBV2	TRBJ1-2	CASIPTPGQGDYGYTF	TGTGCCAGCATCCCCACCCCAGGCCAGGGAGACTATGGCTACACCTTC
TRBD1	many	TRBV6-1	TRBJ2-6	CASSRTGIGANVLTF	TGTGCCAGCAGTCGGACAGGGATCGGGGCCAACGTCCTGACTTTC
NA	NA	TRBV6-1	TRBJ2-1	CASSEWDGNNEQFF	TGTGCCAGCAGTGAATGGGACGGAAACAATGAGCAGTTCTTC
TRBD1	many	TRBV20-1	TRBJ2-7	CSARDTGTGPEQYF	TGCAGTGCTAGAGACACCGGGACAGGGCCCGAGCAGTACTTC
TRBD1	few	TRBV6-2/TRBV6-3	TRBJ1-5	CASRTGSYQPQHF	TGTGCCAGCAGGACAGGGAGTTATCAGCCCCAGCATTTT
TRBD2	NA	TRBV6-6	TRBJ2-7	CASRPSGRAGYEQYF	TGTGCCAGCAGACCTAGCGGGAGGGCCGGATACGAGCAGTACTTC
NA	NA	TRBV24-1	TRBJ1-5	CATSEGLTSNQPQHF	TGTGCCACCAGTGAAGGGCTTACTAGCAATCAGCCCCAGCATTTT
TRBD1	NA	TRBV6-5	TRBJ2-3	CASSDDRVGTDTQCF	TGTGCCAGCAGTGACGACAGGGTGGGTACAGATACGCAGTGTTTT
TRBD1	few	TRBV24-1	TRBJ2-3	CATSASNRGRSTDTQYF	TGTGCCACCAGTGCGTCTAACAGGGGGCGTAGCACAGATACGCAGTATTTT
NA	NA	TRBV20-1	TRBJ1-1	CSVAAANTEAFF	TGCAGTGTCGCCGCGGCCAACACTGAAGCTTTCTTT
TRBD1	NA	TRBV20-1	TRBJ2-7	CSARDQDRVYEQYF	TGCAGTGCTAGAGATCAGGACAGGGTGTACGAGCAGTACTTC
NA	few	TRBV20-1	TRBJ2-7	CSARVPDAGAGYEQYF	TGCAGTGCTAGAGTCCCCGATGCGGGGGCCGGCTACGAGCAGTACTTC
NA	many	TRBV29-1	TRBJ1-1	CSVDQFNTEAFF	TGCAGCGTTGACCAGTTCAACACTGAAGCTTTCTTT
NA	few	TRBV3-1	TRBJ1-2	CASSQVGPGYTF	TGTGCCAGCAGCCAAGTGGGACCTGGCTACACCTTC
NA	many	TRBV7-9	TRBJ2-3	CASASKRRDTVTDTQYF	TGTGCCAGCGCCTCCAAACGTAGGGACACGGTTACAGATACGCAGTATTTT
TRBD1	few	TRBV6-1	TRBJ1-6	CASSEGTGSRPLHF	TGTGCCAGCAGCGAAGGGACAGGCTCACGGCCCCTCCACTTT
NA	NA	TRBV6-2/TRBV6-3	TRBJ2-7	CASSLGQTSYEQYF	TGTGCCAGCAGTTTAGGACAGACTTCCTACGAGCAGTACTTC
TRBD1	many	TRBV4-1	TRBJ2-3	CASSQGDRGQADTQYF	TGCGCCAGCAGCCAAGGCGACAGGGGGCAAGCAGATACGCAGTATTTT
TRBD2	few	TRBV7-9	TRBJ2-1	CASSFLADLINEQFF	TGTGCCAGCAGCTTCCTAGCGGACCTCATCAATGAGCAGTTCTTC
NA	NA	TRBV10-1	TRBJ2-7	CASSDPGRPYEQYF	TGCGCCAGCAGTGACCCGGGCAGGCCCTACGAGCAGTACTTC
NA	many	TRBV10-3	TRBJ1-5	CAISEQGSQGQPQHF	TGTGCCATCAGTGAACAGGGTTCTCAGGGGCAGCCCCAGCATTTT
TRBD1	many	TRBV7-2	TRBJ1-2	CASIRDRGDYGYTF	TGTGCCAGCATCCGAGACAGGGGAGACTATGGCTACACCTTC
TRBD1	NA	TRBV6-1	TRBJ2-7	CASSAPEQGGHEQYF	TGTGCCAGCAGTGCACCGGAACAGGGGGGCCACGAGCAGTACTTC
NA	few	TRBV29-1	TRBJ1-1	CSVARGGNTEAFF	TGCAGCGTTGCGCGCGGGGGGAACACTGAAGCTTTCTTT
NA	NA	TRBV7-2	TRBJ1-1	CASSLTVGRNTEAFF	TGTGCCAGCAGCTTAACAGTGGGCAGAAACACTGAAGCTTTCTTT